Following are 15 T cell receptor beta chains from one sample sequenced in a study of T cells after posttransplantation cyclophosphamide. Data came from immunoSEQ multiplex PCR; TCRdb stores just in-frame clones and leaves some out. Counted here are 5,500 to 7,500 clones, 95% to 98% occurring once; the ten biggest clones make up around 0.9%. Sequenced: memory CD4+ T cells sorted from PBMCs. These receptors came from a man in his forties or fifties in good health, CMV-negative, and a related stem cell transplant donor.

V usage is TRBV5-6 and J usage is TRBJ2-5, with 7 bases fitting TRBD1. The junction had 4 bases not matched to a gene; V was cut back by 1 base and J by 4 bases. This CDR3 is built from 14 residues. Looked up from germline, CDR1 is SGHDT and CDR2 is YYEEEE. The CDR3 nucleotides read TGTGCCAGCAGCTTGAAGGCAGGGGGAGAGACCCAGTACTTC. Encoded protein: CASSLKAGGETQYF.

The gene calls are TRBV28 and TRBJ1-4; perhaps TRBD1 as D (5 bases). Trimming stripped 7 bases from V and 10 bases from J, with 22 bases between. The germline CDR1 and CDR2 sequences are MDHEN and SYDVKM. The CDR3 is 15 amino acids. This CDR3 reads CASIKPGFKRGKLFF. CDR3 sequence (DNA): TGTGCCAGCATCAAACCAGGGTTTAAACGTGGAAAACTGTTTTTT.

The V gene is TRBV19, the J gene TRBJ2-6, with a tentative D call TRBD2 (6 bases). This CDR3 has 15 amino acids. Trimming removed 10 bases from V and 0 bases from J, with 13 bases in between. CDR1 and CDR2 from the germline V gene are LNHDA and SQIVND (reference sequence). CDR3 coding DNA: TGTGCCATTGGGACTCCTTACTCTGGGGCCAACGTCCTGACTTTC. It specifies CAIGTPYSGANVLTF.

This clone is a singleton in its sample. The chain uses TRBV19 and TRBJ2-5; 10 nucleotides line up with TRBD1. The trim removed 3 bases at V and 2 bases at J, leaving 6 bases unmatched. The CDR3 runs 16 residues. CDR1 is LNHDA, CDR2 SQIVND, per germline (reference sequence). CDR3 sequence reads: CASSIPRTGGQETQYF. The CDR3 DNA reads TGTGCCAGTAGTATTCCCAGGACAGGGGGGCAAGAGACCCAGTACTTC. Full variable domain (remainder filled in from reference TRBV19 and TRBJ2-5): DGGITQSPKYLFRKEGQNVTLSCEQNLNHDAMYWYRQDPGQGLRLIYYSQIVNDFQKGDIAEGYSVSREKKESFPLTVTSAQKNPTAFYLCASSIPRTGGQETQYFGPGTRLLVL.

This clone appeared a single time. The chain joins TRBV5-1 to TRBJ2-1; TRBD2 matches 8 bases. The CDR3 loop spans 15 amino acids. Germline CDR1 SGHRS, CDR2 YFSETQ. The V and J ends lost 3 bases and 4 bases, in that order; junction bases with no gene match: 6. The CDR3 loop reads CASSSTTSGYNEQFF. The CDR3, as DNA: TGCGCCAGCAGCTCAACTACTAGCGGATACAATGAGCAGTTCTTC.

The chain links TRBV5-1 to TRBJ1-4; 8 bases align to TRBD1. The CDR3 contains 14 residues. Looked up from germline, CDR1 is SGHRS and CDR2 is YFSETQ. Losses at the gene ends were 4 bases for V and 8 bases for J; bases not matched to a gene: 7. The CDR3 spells CASSPDRVQEKLFF. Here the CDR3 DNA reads TGCGCCAGCAGCCCGGACAGGGTCCAGGAAAAACTGTTTTTT.

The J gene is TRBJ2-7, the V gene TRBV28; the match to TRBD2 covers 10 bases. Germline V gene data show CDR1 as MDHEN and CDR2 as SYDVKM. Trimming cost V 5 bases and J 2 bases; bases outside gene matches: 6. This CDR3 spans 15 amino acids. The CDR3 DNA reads TGTGCCAGCAGTCCCCTAGCGGGAGTGACCTACGAGCAGTACTTC. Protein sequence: CASSPLAGVTYEQYF.

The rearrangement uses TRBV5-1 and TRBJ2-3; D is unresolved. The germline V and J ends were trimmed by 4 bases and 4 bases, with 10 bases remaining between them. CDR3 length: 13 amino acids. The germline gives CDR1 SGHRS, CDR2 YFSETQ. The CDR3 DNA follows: TGCGCCAGCAGCCACACCCCTTCAGATACGCAGTATTTT. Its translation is CASSHTPSDTQYF.

In DNA form, the CDR3 reads TGTGCCAGCAGCGTAGGCGAGCACTCCCAGTACTTC. It is translated as CASSVGEHSQYF. The V call is TRBV7-2, the J call TRBJ2-5; D gene ambiguous. V was pared by 5 bases and J by 9 bases, with 13 bases between. There are 12 residues in the CDR3. CDR1 SGHTA and CDR2 FQGNSA come from the germline V gene. The full variable domain, in which reference TRBV7-2 and TRBJ2-5 provide the parts outside the CDR3, is GAGVSQSPSNKVTEKGKDVELRCDPISGHTALYWYRQSLGQGLEFLIYFQGNSAPDKSGLPSDRFSAERTGGSVSTLTIQRTQQEDSAVYLCASSVGEHSQYFGPGTRLLVL.

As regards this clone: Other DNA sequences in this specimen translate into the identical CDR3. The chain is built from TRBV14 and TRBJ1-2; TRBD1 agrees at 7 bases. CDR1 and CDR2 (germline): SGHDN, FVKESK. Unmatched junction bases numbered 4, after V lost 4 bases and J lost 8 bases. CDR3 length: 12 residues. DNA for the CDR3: TGTGCCAGCAGCCGACAGGGCTGGGGCTACACCTTC. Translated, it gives CASSRQGWGYTF.

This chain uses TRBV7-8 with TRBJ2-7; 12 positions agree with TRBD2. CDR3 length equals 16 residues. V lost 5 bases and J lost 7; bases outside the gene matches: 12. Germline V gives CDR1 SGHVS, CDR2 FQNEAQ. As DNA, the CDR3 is TGTGCCAGCAGCGCTAGCGGGAGGGCCTGGAGTGGTGAGCAGTACTTC. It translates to CASSASGRAWSGEQYF.

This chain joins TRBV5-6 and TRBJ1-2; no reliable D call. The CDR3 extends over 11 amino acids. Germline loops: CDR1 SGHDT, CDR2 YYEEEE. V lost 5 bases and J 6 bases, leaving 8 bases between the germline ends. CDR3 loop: CASSISDGYTF. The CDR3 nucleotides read TGTGCCAGCAGTATTTCTGATGGCTACACCTTC.

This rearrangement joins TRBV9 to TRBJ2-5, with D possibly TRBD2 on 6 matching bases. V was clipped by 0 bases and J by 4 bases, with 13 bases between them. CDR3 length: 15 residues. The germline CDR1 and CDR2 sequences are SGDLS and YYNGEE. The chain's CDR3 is CASSVGLASSETQYF. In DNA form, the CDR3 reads TGTGCCAGCAGCGTAGGGCTAGCGTCCTCAGAGACCCAGTACTTC.

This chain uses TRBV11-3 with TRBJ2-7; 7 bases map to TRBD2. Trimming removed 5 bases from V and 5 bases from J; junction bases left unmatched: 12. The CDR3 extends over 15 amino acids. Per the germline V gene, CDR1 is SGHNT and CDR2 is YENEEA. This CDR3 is CASSPGRGEVDEQYF. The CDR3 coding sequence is TGTGCCAGCAGCCCCGGTCGGGGGGAAGTTGACGAGCAGTACTTC.

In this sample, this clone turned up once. CDR3 in DNA: TGTGCCAGTAGTACTCCTTTCAGGGTGGTGAACACTGAAGCTTTCTTT. Translated, it gives CASSTPFRVVNTEAFF. The chain couples TRBV19 to TRBJ1-1, with a possible D match to TRBD1 (5 bases). Trimming shortened V by 4 bases and J by 0 bases, and 15 bases separated the two germline ends. Germline loops: CDR1 LNHDA, CDR2 SQIVND (reference sequence). The CDR3 sequence is 16 residues long.